These 25 T cell receptor beta chains were all obtained from the same sample, sequenced in a study of CD8 T cells in Susac syndrome. Reverse transcription of roughly 0.45 to 1 ug RNA was performed with random hexamers. Via MiXCR, TCRdb re-called the immunoSEQ multiplex PCR reads, giving one row per CDR3 protein. In the table there are 100,000 to 150,000 distinct CDR3 sequences, 90% to 95% of which are singletons. The specimen sequenced was CD4+ T cells from PBMCs. The receptors stem from a human donor in good health.

V usage is TRBV3-1 and J usage is TRBJ2-1; no reliable D call. Germline V gene sequence: CDR1 LGHDT, CDR2 YNNKEL (reference sequence). CDR3 size: 11 residues. V lost 1 base to trimming and J lost 9 bases, with 4 bases between them. CDR3 residues: CASSQASEQFF. CDR3 DNA: TGTGCCAGCAGCCAAGCATCTGAGCAGTTCTTC.

This clonotype appeared a single time. This chain connects TRBV6-2 or TRBV6-3 to TRBJ2-1, with 15 bases matching TRBD2. This CDR3 has 16 amino acids. CDR1 is MNHEY, CDR2 SVGEGT, per germline. V lost 5 bases to trimming and J lost 5 bases; unmatched junction nucleotides: 4. The CDR3 here is CASSTRTSGRDNEQFF. As DNA, the CDR3 is TGTGCCAGCAGTACCCGGACTAGCGGGAGGGACAATGAGCAGTTCTTC.

This clonotype came up a few times. This chain joins TRBV7-9 and TRBJ2-7; D gene uncertain. V lost 5 bases to trimming and J lost 0 bases, with 11 bases between them. This CDR3 contains 14 residues. Germline-derived CDR1 and CDR2 are SEHNR and FQNEAQ (reference sequence). CDR3 DNA sequence: TGTGCCAGCAGCCCCCAGGCGAGCTCCTACGAGCAGTACTTC. Its translation is CASSPQASSYEQYF.

The CDR3, as DNA: TGTGCCAGCAGTGACAGGGTCGTGAACAATCAGCCCCAGCATTTT. Protein: CASSDRVVNNQPQHF. The chain carries TRBV12-3 or TRBV12-4 and TRBJ1-5; 7 bases are shared with TRBD1. V lost 5 bases to trimming and J lost 3 bases; unmatched junction nucleotides: 7. The CDR3 sequence is 15 residues long.

This clonotype was detected once. The J gene is TRBJ2-3, the V gene TRBV12-3 or TRBV12-4; 8 positions agree with TRBD2. This CDR3 comprises 19 residues. The V segment lost 4 bases and the J segment 3 bases; nucleotides outside the gene matches: 18. CDR3 residues: CASSSRGSGIVRGTDTQYF. Written as DNA, the CDR3 is TGTGCCAGCAGTTCCCGGGGTAGCGGGATCGTGAGGGGAACAGATACGCAGTATTTT.

This chain joins TRBV5-1 and TRBJ2-5; 10 bases match TRBD2. In germline, CDR1 is SGHRS, CDR2 YFSETQ. The J segment lost 5 bases and the V segment lost 0 bases, leaving 7 bases of the junction unmatched. CDR3 length equals 16 residues. DNA for the CDR3: TGCGCCAGCAGCTTGGTTCCTAGCGGGAGTTTGGAGACCCAGTACTTC. It is translated as CASSLVPSGSLETQYF.

The rearrangement joins TRBV29-1 to TRBJ1-4, with D perhaps matching TRBD1 (6 bases). Per the germline V gene, CDR1 is SQVTM and CDR2 is ANQGSEA. The CDR3 sequence is 13 residues long. Trimming removed 3 bases from V and 6 bases from J, with 11 bases in between. For the CDR3, the DNA is TGCAGCGTTGAGAGGGGGGTATATGAAAAACTGTTTTTT. This codes for CSVERGVYEKLFF.

CDR3 coding DNA: TGTGCCAGCAGCTTAGGGTCTGTTGATCAGCCCCAGCATTTT. Its protein is CASSLGSVDQPQHF. The rearrangement uses TRBV7-9 and TRBJ1-5; D unclear. The germline V gene encodes CDR1 SEHNR and CDR2 FQNEAQ (reference sequence). The CDR3 is 14 amino acids. With 1 base removed from V and 5 bases from J, the gap between germline ends came to 9 bases.

V and J are TRBV3-1 and TRBJ2-5; D remains ambiguous. V was clipped by 2 bases and J by 6 bases, with 7 bases between them. The V gene's germline CDR1 is LGHDT and CDR2 YNNKEL (reference sequence). CDR3 length: 12 residues. Written as DNA, the CDR3 is TGTGCCAGCAGCCAAACGGAAAAGACCCAGTACTTC. Its translation: CASSQTEKTQYF.

The CDR3 region is CASSPSRTSGSIEQYF. DNA of the CDR3: TGTGCCAGCTCACCTTCCCGGACTAGCGGGAGCATCGAGCAGTACTTC. This chain joins TRBV18 and TRBJ2-7, with 13 bases aligning to TRBD2. CDR1 and CDR2 from the germline V gene are KGHSH and LQKENI. V was pared by 3 bases and J by 6 bases, with 8 bases of the junction left unmatched. The CDR3 extends over 16 amino acids.

This sequence joins TRBV7-9 and TRBJ2-1; TRBD2 aligns across 7 bases. The CDR3 totals 14 residues. J was trimmed by 1 base and V by 4 bases; bases with no gene match: 1. Germline-derived CDR1 and CDR2 are SEHNR and FQNEAQ (reference sequence). The CDR3 reads CASSSSGSYNEQFF. Written as DNA, the CDR3 is TGTGCCAGCAGCTCTAGCGGTTCCTACAATGAGCAGTTCTTC. Variable domain in full (rest from reference TRBV7-9 and TRBJ2-1): DTGVSQNPRHKITKRGQNVTFRCDPISEHNRLYWYRQTLGQGPEFLTYFQNEAQLEKSRLLSDRFSAERPKGSFSTLEIQRTEQGDSAMYLCASSSSGSYNEQFFGPGTRLTVL.

V is TRBV12-3 or TRBV12-4 and J is TRBJ1-1; D might be TRBD1 (5 bases). V dropped 3 bases and J dropped 2 bases, with 7 bases sitting between them. CDR3 length equals 13 residues. CDR3 loop: CASSFDSNTEAFF. DNA for the CDR3: TGTGCCAGCAGTTTCGACAGTAACACTGAAGCTTTCTTT.

The CDR3 loop is CASSLGAVWDTGLNTEAFF. The CDR3 nucleotides are TGTGCCAGCAGCCTGGGGGCGGTCTGGGACACAGGATTAAACACTGAAGCTTTCTTT. The rearrangement links TRBV5-6 to TRBJ1-1; a weak D match, TRBD1 (6 bases). From germline, CDR1 is SGHDT and CDR2 YYEEEE. V was shortened by 4 bases and J by 2 bases, with 27 bases between the two germline ends. The CDR3 consists of 19 residues.

The chain couples TRBV13 to TRBJ2-1, with D perhaps assigned TRBD1 or TRBD2 (5 bases each). The CDR3 is 17 amino acids. Germline assignment: CDR1 PRHDT and CDR2 FYEKMQ (reference sequence). V lost 1 base and J 0 bases, leaving 13 bases between the germline ends. The DNA of the CDR3 is TGTGCCAGCAGCTTAGCATGGGGCGGGCGCTCCTACAATGAGCAGTTCTTC. As protein: CASSLAWGGRSYNEQFF.

The chain carries TRBV20-1 and TRBJ2-2, with a weak D call TRBD2 (5 bases). The CDR3 has 17 residues. V lost 0 bases and J lost 7, with 21 bases in between. Looked up from germline, CDR1 is DFQATT and CDR2 is SNEGSKA (reference sequence). Written as DNA, the CDR3 is TGCAGTGCTAGAGAGGTTGGGCGTGGATGGGCGGGCGGGGAGCTGTTTTTT. It codes for CSAREVGRGWAGGELFF.

This chain uses TRBV5-4 with TRBJ2-4, with 8 bases matching TRBD2. The germline V gene encodes CDR1 SGHNT and CDR2 YYREEE (reference sequence). The CDR3 consists of 14 residues. J gave up 7 bases and V 0 bases, and 3 bases lay outside the gene matches. CDR3 nucleotide sequence: TGTGCCAGCAGCTTGGCGGGCGGGAGGAACATTCAGTACTTC. It translates to CASSLAGGRNIQYF.

The V call is TRBV29-1, the J call TRBJ2-2; D gene uncertain. Germline-derived CDR1 and CDR2 are SQVTM and ANQGSEA. V was clipped by 3 bases and J by 1 base, with 12 bases between them. This CDR3 region has 15 residues. The CDR3, as DNA: TGCAGCGTTGAGTTGATTGCAGGGAACACCGGGGAGCTGTTTTTT. This encodes CSVELIAGNTGELFF.

V is TRBV10-2 and J is TRBJ1-2; TRBD1 matches at 9 bases. The CDR3 contains 13 residues. Looked up from germline, CDR1 is WSHSY and CDR2 is SAAADI. With 6 bases clipped from V and 2 bases from J, the junction kept 1 base outside the gene matches. The CDR3 DNA is TGCGCCAGCAGGGGGACAGGGAACTATGGCTACACCTTC. This gives the protein CASRGTGNYGYTF.

This sequence joins TRBV30 and TRBJ2-3; 13 bases map to TRBD2. The CDR3 runs 15 residues. Germline-derived CDR1 and CDR2 are GTSNPN and SVGIG (reference sequence). Trimming took 2 bases from V and 4 from J; bases not matched to a gene: 3. CDR3 protein: CAWSTGTSGADTQYF. For the CDR3, the DNA is TGTGCCTGGAGTACCGGGACTAGCGGGGCAGATACGCAGTATTTT.

The V gene is TRBV18, the J gene TRBJ2-3; D is undetermined. The CDR3 totals 12 residues. The ends were cut back, 0 bases at V and 5 bases at J, with 3 bases in the middle. Germline lookup yields CDR1 KGHSH and CDR2 LQKENI. The CDR3 sequence: CASSPPQDTQYF. In DNA form, the CDR3 reads TGTGCCAGCTCACCACCGCAAGATACGCAGTATTTT.

This sequence joins TRBV14 and TRBJ2-5, with TRBD2 as a possible D gene (6 bases). This CDR3 spans 13 amino acids. Looked up from germline, CDR1 is SGHDN and CDR2 is FVKESK. Trimming cost V 1 base and J 7 bases, with 10 bases left between them. The CDR3 spells CASSQAGDRTQYF. CDR3 DNA sequence: TGTGCCAGCAGCCAAGCGGGGGATCGGACCCAGTACTTC.

The chain joins TRBV2 to TRBJ2-6, with D possibly being TRBD1 (6 bases). Germline assignment: CDR1 SNHLY and CDR2 FYNNEI. The V end lost 0 bases, the J end lost 0 bases, and 9 bases lay between the germline ends. This CDR3 contains 17 residues. Here the CDR3 reads CASSEAQGNSGANVLTF. In DNA, the CDR3 is TGTGCCAGCAGTGAAGCGCAGGGGAACTCTGGGGCCAACGTCCTGACTTTC.

This clonotype was seen only a few times. V usage is TRBV9 and J usage is TRBJ2-3; no definite D call. The CDR3 extends over 11 amino acids. The germline gives CDR1 SGDLS, CDR2 YYNGEE. V was cut by 3 bases and J by 3 bases, with 2 bases left in between. This CDR3 reads CASSATDTQYF. The CDR3 nucleotides read TGTGCCAGCAGCGCTACAGATACGCAGTATTTT.

This clonotype has more than one count but fewer than ten. V and J are TRBV5-1 and TRBJ2-7; D is possibly TRBD2 (6 bases). Germline CDR1 reads SGHRS; CDR2 reads YFSETQ. There are 13 residues in the CDR3. V dropped 1 base and J dropped 2 bases, with 7 bases sitting between them. CDR3 bases: TGCGCCAGCAGCTTGTGGGAGGCCTACGAGCAGTACTTC. Its translation: CASSLWEAYEQYF.

This chain connects TRBV4-3 to TRBJ2-7; 7 positions agree with TRBD2. The CDR3 runs 15 residues. Trimming cost V 2 bases and J 0 bases; bases outside gene matches: 4. Germline CDR1 LGHNA, CDR2 YSLEER. The CDR3, as DNA: TGCGCCAGCAGCCAAAAGCGGGATGTCTCCTACGAGCAGTACTTC. Translating it yields CASSQKRDVSYEQYF.